This is a list of T cell receptor beta chains from one sample in a study of shared clonotypes between healthy human individuals. TCRdb's table, derived via immunoSEQ multiplex PCR, lists solely in-frame clones and lacks some. The sample shows over a million clones, about 74% of them seen only once. Sequenced material: memory CD4+ T cells sorted from blood. The receptors were sampled from a man younger than 35 in good health. Each CDR3 is given with its conserved first and last residue. D genes are given only for firm matches. Clone sizes are given selectively: once, few, many, or a class where the clone is expanded.

TRBV6-6,TRBJ1-4,-,-,CASSPSGGANEKLFF,TGTGCCAGCAGCCCCTCGGGGGGAGCCAATGAAAAACTGTTTTTT
TRBV5-1,TRBJ2-1,TRBD1,-,CASSGQGLVEQFF,TGCGCCAGCAGTGGACAGGGATTAGTTGAGCAGTTCTTC
TRBV5-4,TRBJ1-2,TRBD1,-,CASNPVGGNGYTF,TGTGCCAGCAACCCGGTAGGGGGCAATGGCTACACCTTC
TRBV4-1,TRBJ2-3,-,few,CASSQEASGYTDTQYF,TGCGCCAGCAGCCAAGAGGCCAGCGGGTACACAGATACGCAGTATTTT
TRBV2,TRBJ2-5,TRBD2,-,CASSPLAGGGETQYF,TGTGCCAGCAGTCCACTAGCGGGAGGGGGAGAGACCCAGTACTTC
TRBV6-5,TRBJ2-1,TRBD2,-,CASSYMLAGYNEQFF,TGTGCCAGCAGTTACATGCTAGCGGGTTACAATGAGCAGTTCTTC
TRBV7-9,TRBJ1-2,-,few,CASSLRENYGYTF,TGTGCCAGCAGCTTGAGGGAGAACTATGGCTACACCTTC
TRBV5-1,TRBJ1-3,-,-,CASNLDGSSGNTIYF,TGCGCCAGCAACCTGGACGGGTCCTCTGGAAACACCATATATTTT
TRBV9,TRBJ2-3,-,-,CASSGAPSTDTQYF,TGTGCCAGTAGCGGAGCCCCTAGCACAGATACGCAGTATTTT
TRBV7-2,TRBJ2-1,-,few,CASSLRPGLGQFF,TGTGCCAGCAGCCTTAGGCCGGGGTTGGGACAGTTCTTC
TRBV27,TRBJ1-1,-,-,CASHSWVPHTEAFF,TGTGCCAGCCATTCTTGGGTCCCACACACTGAAGCTTTCTTT